This T cell receptor (beta chain) is from a study of T cell repertoires in cytomegalovirus infection. Regarding the study as a whole: Dominant in the ex vivo response were TCR beta clonotypes restricted by HLA-C and specific for CMV. Accumulated public TCR beta family frequency recognized individuals carrying CMV together with the relevant HLA.

V shed 3 bases and J 3 bases; nucleotides not matched to a gene: 9. Germline V gene lookup returns CDR1 SGHTA and CDR2 FQGNSA. The CDR3 loop spans 16 amino acids. This clonotype was counted a few times. Its antigen is as yet unknown. TCRdb redid the calling of the reads with MiXCR, one entry per CDR3 protein. The sample holds under 200,000 distinct CDR3 sequences; about 20% are singletons and the top ten take roughly 27%. This clonotype was sampled from a human donor in good health (CMV status not recorded). Some clones in this sample may be carry-over from other donors' samples. The J gene is TRBJ1-1, the V gene TRBV7-2; TRBD1 matches at 8 bases. The sample was CD8+ T cells from cultured PBMCs, taken from culture after CMV antigen stimulation. CDR3 loop: CASSFQGARGDTEAFF. For the CDR3, the DNA is TGTGCCAGCAGCTTTCAGGGGGCTCGAGGAGACACTGAAGCTTTCTTT.